The 25 T cell receptor beta chains given below trace back to one sample, sequenced in a study of cytomegalovirus exposure and HLA in healthy donors. Primers: 60 Vbeta forward and 13 Jbeta reverse. This table comes from immunoSEQ multiplex PCR, and its TCRdb copy is limited to in-frame clones, with some not included. The table lists roughly 130,000 clones, 80% to 85% of them singletons. Sequenced material: PBMCs. Receptors originate from a boy younger than 18 in good health and CMV-seronegative.

This chain connects TRBV6-6 to TRBJ2-1; 10 bases fit TRBD2. Germline trimming cut 7 bases from V and 3 bases from J; bases unmatched to any gene: 9. In germline, CDR1 is MNHNY, CDR2 SVGAGI (reference sequence). This CDR3 comprises 16 residues. CDR3 bases: TGTGCCAGCACCACACTAAGCGGGAGGGACTACAATGAGCAGTTCTTC. Encoded protein: CASTTLSGRDYNEQFF.

CDR3 sequence: CASSQDSDGPYEQYF. CDR3 DNA sequence: TGCGCCAGCAGCCAAGATAGCGACGGACCCTACGAGCAGTACTTC. J is TRBJ2-7 and V is TRBV4-3; D is possibly TRBD2 (5 bases). Germline V gives CDR1 LGHNA, CDR2 YSLEER. V was shortened by 0 bases and J by 2 bases, with 11 bases between the two germline ends. The CDR3 runs to 15 residues.

This sequence joins TRBV5-6 and TRBJ1-3; TRBD1 matches 8 bases. V was clipped by 0 bases and J by 0 bases; unmatched bases: 5. This CDR3 is built from 17 residues. CDR1 is SGHDT, CDR2 YYEEEE, per germline. This chain's CDR3 is CASSLGTGPYSGNTIYF. The CDR3 DNA reads as TGTGCCAGCAGCTTGGGGACAGGGCCGTACTCTGGAAACACCATATATTTT.

This clone was detected only a few times. The chain is built from TRBV4-1 and TRBJ2-7; TRBD1 matches at 8 bases. V shed 4 bases, J shed 6 bases, and the junction held 5 bases outside the gene matches. From germline, CDR1 is MGHRA and CDR2 YSYEKL. The CDR3 totals 13 residues. CDR3 sequence (DNA): TGCGCCAGCAGCCCCAAGGACAGGGCCGAGCAGTACTTC. Translating it yields CASSPKDRAEQYF.

The table lists this clone with a count of one. The J gene is TRBJ2-2, the V gene TRBV27; D ambiguous. Germline CDR1 MNHEY, CDR2 SMNVEV (reference sequence). The V and J ends lost 3 bases and 6 bases respectively, with 8 bases between them. CDR3 length equals 13 residues. CDR3 protein: CASSLLGAGELFF. As DNA, the CDR3 is TGTGCCAGCAGTTTGCTCGGTGCCGGGGAGCTGTTTTTT.

V is TRBV6-1 and J is TRBJ2-1; D remains unclear. Germline assignment: CDR1 MNHNS and CDR2 SASEGT. The V end was cut by 5 bases, the J end by 9 bases, with 11 bases between. The CDR3 totals 12 residues. The DNA of the CDR3 is TGTGCCAGCAGTTCCCCGGCGGTTGAGCAGTTCTTC. Translated: CASSSPAVEQFF.

The chain employs TRBV25-1 and TRBJ1-1, with D perhaps TRBD1 (5 bases). This CDR3 is 11 amino acids long. The V end was cut by 8 bases, the J end by 8 bases, with 12 bases between. Germline V gene data show CDR1 as MGHDK and CDR2 as SYGVNS. CDR3 in amino acids: CASRNRREAFF. CDR3 sequence (DNA): TGTGCCAGCCGGAACAGGCGGGAAGCTTTCTTT.

The rearrangement links TRBV12-5 to TRBJ2-5, with D possibly being TRBD1 (5 bases). The CDR3 extends over 11 amino acids. Trimming pared 4 bases from V and 5 bases from J, leaving 5 bases between. Germline V lookup: CDR1 LGHNT, CDR2 FRNRAP. The CDR3 loop reads CASGSGETQYF. In DNA, the CDR3 is TGTGCTAGTGGTTCAGGGGAGACCCAGTACTTC.

This clone was observed a handful of times. This sequence joins TRBV30 and TRBJ1-1; TRBD1 aligns across 8 bases. Germline V CDR1 and CDR2: GTSNPN, SVGIG (reference sequence). V gave up 3 bases and J gave up 3 bases; unmatched junction bases: 9. The CDR3 is made up of 15 amino acids. In DNA form, the CDR3 reads TGTGCCTGGAGGCCAACGGACAGGGACTACACTGAAGCTTTCTTT. Residues: CAWRPTDRDYTEAFF.

The chain carries TRBV6-1 and TRBJ1-2; maybe TRBD1 (5 bases). The CDR3 spans 15 residues. Trimming took 1 base from V and 4 from J, leaving 13 bases between them. Germline CDR1 reads MNHNS; CDR2 reads SASEGT. CDR3 nucleotide sequence: TGTGCCAGCAGTGAAGGCGGGGCTACGGGCTATGGCTACACCTTC. This translates into CASSEGGATGYGYTF.

J is TRBJ2-1 and V is TRBV30; 7 bases are shared with TRBD2. The V gene end was trimmed by 3 bases and the J gene end by 7 bases; junction bases not matched to a gene: 9. Germline V gives CDR1 GTSNPN, CDR2 SVGIG (reference sequence). CDR3 size: 14 residues. CDR3 in DNA: TGTGCCTGGAGCCTTGCGGGAGCTGGGAATGAGCAGTTCTTC. Encoded protein: CAWSLAGAGNEQFF.

The chain joins TRBV30 to TRBJ2-2; TRBD2 agrees at 11 bases. V was pared by 3 bases and J by 3 bases, with 0 bases of the junction left unmatched. The germline V gene has CDR1 GTSNPN and CDR2 SVGIG (reference sequence). The CDR3 covers 14 residues. The CDR3 sequence is CAWRGLADTGELFF. In DNA, the CDR3 is TGTGCCTGGAGGGGACTAGCGGACACCGGGGAGCTGTTTTTT.

V gene TRBV7-9 combines with J gene TRBJ2-3, with D unresolved. In germline, CDR1 is SEHNR, CDR2 FQNEAQ (reference sequence). There are 8 residues in the CDR3. The CDR3: CSTDTQYF. CDR3 sequence (DNA): TGTTCAACAGATACGCAGTATTTT.

This clone was recorded a few times. The V and J genes are TRBV5-1 and TRBJ2-5; 9 nucleotides line up with TRBD1. This CDR3 is built from 18 residues. The germline V gene has CDR1 SGHRS and CDR2 YFSETQ. V lost 4 bases and J lost 4; bases outside the gene matches: 17. Here the CDR3 reads CASSLLVRGTGWRETQYF. For the CDR3, the DNA is TGCGCCAGCAGCCTTCTTGTTCGAGGGACAGGGTGGAGAGAGACCCAGTACTTC.

The chain uses TRBV7-2 and TRBJ1-2, with 8 bases matching TRBD1. V trimming: 4 bases; J trimming: 6 bases; junction bases outside the gene matches: 4. The CDR3 totals 13 residues. Germline assignment: CDR1 SGHTA and CDR2 FQGNSA. CDR3 loop: CASSWTGMDGYTF. The CDR3 bases are TGTGCCAGCAGCTGGACAGGGATGGATGGCTACACCTTC.

This clone was observed once. The chain links TRBV5-1 to TRBJ1-4; perhaps TRBD1 as D (6 bases). CDR3 size: 15 residues. With 4 bases removed from V and 0 bases from J, the gap between germline ends came to 10 bases. CDR1 is SGHRS, CDR2 YFSETQ, per germline. The CDR3 loop reads CASSPDRPTNEKLFF. The CDR3 DNA is TGCGCCAGCAGCCCAGACAGGCCAACTAATGAAAAACTGTTTTTT.

The rearrangement uses TRBV28 and TRBJ2-2, with TRBD2 matching over 16 bases. V lost 7 bases, J lost 7 bases, and 15 bases stayed unmatched. Germline CDR1 is MDHEN and CDR2 is SYDVKM. This CDR3 spans 19 amino acids. The CDR3 region is CASTTPWGLAGGHSGELFF. The CDR3 DNA reads TGTGCCAGCACCACCCCCTGGGGACTAGCGGGAGGGCACAGCGGGGAGCTGTTTTTT.

For this clone: A junction end diverges from the germline sequence, so it may reflect a read error. The gene calls are TRBV13 and TRBJ2-1; D is undetermined. This CDR3 contains 12 residues. The germline V gene has CDR1 PRHDT and CDR2 FYEKMQ (reference sequence). CDR3: CASSLGLREQFF. The CDR3, as DNA: TGTGCCAGCAGCCTAGGTTTACGGGAGCAGTTCTTC. Together with reference TRBV13 and TRBJ2-1, the CDR3 gives the full variable domain: AAGVIQSPRHLIKEKRETATLKCYPIPRHDTVYWYQQGPGQDPQFLISFYEKMQSDKGSIPDRFSAQQFSDYHSELNMSSLELGDSALYFCASSLGLREQFFGPGTRLTVL.

This clone was seen only once. The chain couples TRBV11-2 to TRBJ2-7; no definite D call. The CDR3 runs to 13 residues. Germline values: CDR1 SGHAT, CDR2 FQNNGV. V was clipped by 1 base and J by 9 bases, with 13 bases between them. DNA of the CDR3: TGTGCCAGCAGCTTAGGGCCCCAAGAGGCGCAGTACTTC. This gives the protein CASSLGPQEAQYF.

The gene calls are TRBV7-8 and TRBJ2-7, with D perhaps TRBD1 (6 bases). There are 14 residues in the CDR3. The germline V gene encodes CDR1 SGHVS and CDR2 FQNEAQ. Trimming stripped 5 bases from V and 6 bases from J, with 17 bases between. CDR3 nucleotides: TGTGCCAGCAGCCTAGAAACCCGCAGGGGCGAGCAGTACTTC. Its protein product is CASSLETRRGEQYF.

This clone was counted only a few times. The rearrangement uses TRBV5-4 and TRBJ2-7; TRBD1 matches at 9 bases. Germline lookup yields CDR1 SGHNT and CDR2 YYREEE (reference sequence). Trimming at V came to 2 bases and at J to 5 bases, leaving 5 bases not matched to a gene. The CDR3 contains 14 residues. The CDR3 sequence is CASSFPGQGNEQYF. CDR3 nucleotides: TGTGCCAGCAGCTTTCCGGGACAGGGTAACGAGCAGTACTTC.

This chain links TRBV30 with TRBJ2-7; D gene ambiguous. The CDR3 has 12 amino acids. Looked up from germline, CDR1 is GTSNPN and CDR2 is SVGIG (reference sequence). Trimming removed 2 bases at V and 2 bases at J, with 7 bases between. The chain's CDR3 is CAWSQAAYEQYF. The CDR3 DNA reads as TGTGCCTGGAGTCAGGCCGCCTACGAGCAGTACTTC.

The J gene is TRBJ2-5, the V gene TRBV5-4, with TRBD2 matching over 10 bases. V was pared by 2 bases and J by 1 base, with 2 bases of the junction left unmatched. The germline V gene has CDR1 SGHNT and CDR2 YYREEE (reference sequence). The CDR3 totals 15 residues. This chain's CDR3 is CASSLQRGGQETQYF. CDR3 coding DNA: TGTGCCAGCAGCTTACAGCGGGGGGGCCAAGAGACCCAGTACTTC.

This chain's CDR3 is CASSLAGGLSPTYNEQFF. The CDR3 bases are TGTGCCAGCAGCTTGGCCGGCGGCCTCTCACCGACCTACAATGAGCAGTTCTTC. The chain has TRBV5-8 and TRBJ2-1; D ambiguous. Germline assignment: CDR1 SGHTS and CDR2 YDEGEE. This CDR3 spans 18 amino acids. The germline V and J ends were trimmed by 0 bases and 2 bases, with 18 bases remaining between them.

A few counts support this clone. The chain is built from TRBV7-3 and TRBJ2-1; 7 bases match TRBD1. The CDR3 sequence is 20 residues long. Losses at the gene ends were 5 bases for V and 0 bases for J; bases not matched to a gene: 19. The germline gives CDR1 SGHTA, CDR2 FQGTGA. The CDR3 coding sequence is TGTGCCAGCAGCGGCGTTGCCCATTCGGGACAGCGGAGCTCCTACAATGAGCAGTTCTTC. Amino acid sequence: CASSGVAHSGQRSSYNEQFF.